This TCR beta chain was identified in a study of technical replicates of blood from several donors. The CDR3 extends over 13 amino acids. Germline-derived CDR1 and CDR2 are MNHEY and SVGAGI. V was trimmed by 5 bases and J by 3 bases, leaving 11 bases between them. Some clones are missing from TCRdb's copy, which holds only in-frame ones; the method was immunoSEQ multiplex PCR. The sample has about 81,000 clones, 80% to 95% seen once. The V and J genes are TRBV6-5 and TRBJ2-7; the D gene is possibly TRBD1 (6 bases). Input material: T cells isolated from PBMCs. The receptor was derived from a human donor in good health. The DNA of the CDR3 is TGTGCCAGCAGTCTCGACAGGCGCTACGAGCAGTACTTC. This codes for CASSLDRRYEQYF.